This TCR beta chain was profiled in a study of blood T cell repertoires in COVID-19. Overall study: Donors in the United States, Italy and Spain gave samples during acute or convalescent COVID-19.

Germline lookup yields CDR1 KGHDR and CDR2 SFDVKD. This CDR3 has 12 amino acids. The V and J ends lost 2 bases and 12 bases respectively, with 10 bases between them. The method was immunoSEQ multiplex PCR; TCRdb's version includes in-frame clones alone and lacks a portion of them. The sample consists of some 220,000 clones, 84% of them appearing once. The sample consisted of peripheral blood. The sequence was collected from a man in his fifties or sixties with acute or convalescent COVID-19. This chain connects TRBV24-1 to TRBJ2-1; D is possibly TRBD2 (5 bases). CDR3 protein: CATSDSSLGQFF. CDR3 nucleotide sequence: TGTGCCACCAGTGATTCTAGCCTTGGGCAGTTCTTC.